What follows is one T cell receptor (beta chain) and its context. Only in-frame clones appear in the TCRdb table, and some are missing; sequencing was by immunoSEQ multiplex PCR. The data hold fewer than 90,000 clones, with roughly 94% observed a single time. The CDR3 length is 15 residues. Germline values: CDR1 MGHRA, CDR2 YSYEKL. V was clipped by 0 bases and J by 4 bases, with 12 bases between them. The record originates from a study of control samples from healthy donors and cancer patients. This receptor was identified in a woman aged 40 to 50 in good health. The sequenced sample was blood. V gene TRBV4-1 combines with J gene TRBJ1-2, with no clear D. The CDR3 sequence is CASSQERRDSYGYTF. DNA for the CDR3: TGCGCCAGCAGCCAAGAGAGGAGGGATAGCTATGGCTACACCTTC.